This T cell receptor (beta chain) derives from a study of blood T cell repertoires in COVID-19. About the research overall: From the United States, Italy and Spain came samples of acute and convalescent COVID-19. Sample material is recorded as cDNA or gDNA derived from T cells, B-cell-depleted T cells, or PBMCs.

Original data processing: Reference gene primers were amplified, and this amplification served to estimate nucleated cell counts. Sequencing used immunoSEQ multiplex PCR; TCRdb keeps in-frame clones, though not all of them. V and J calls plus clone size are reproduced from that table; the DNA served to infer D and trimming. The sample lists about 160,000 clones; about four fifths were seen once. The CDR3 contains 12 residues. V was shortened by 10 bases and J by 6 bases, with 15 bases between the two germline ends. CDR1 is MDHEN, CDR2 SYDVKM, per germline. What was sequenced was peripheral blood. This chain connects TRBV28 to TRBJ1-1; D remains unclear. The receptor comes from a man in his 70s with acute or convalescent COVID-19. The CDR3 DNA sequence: TGTGCCACCAATGTCCTGGGCGCTGAAGCTTTCTTT. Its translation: CATNVLGAEAFF.